This T cell receptor beta chain was profiled in a study of human T cells and chemical hapten exposure. Looking at the study overall: Across its 20 to 25 weeks, the study gave patients weekly diphenylcyclopropenone doses to the scalp.

TCRdb redid the calling of the RACE reads with MiXCR, one entry per CDR3 protein. This sample yields about 190,000 distinct CDR3 sequences, of which around 25% are seen a single time; about 2.5% belongs to the top ten. The V segment lost 7 bases and the J segment 6 bases; nucleotides outside the gene matches: 11. The germline V gene encodes CDR1 SQVTM and CDR2 ANQGSEA. The CDR3 has 13 amino acids. Study-wide findings and caveats: The study found expanded TCRs formed significantly more large CDR3 similarity clusters than controls. DPC sensitization did not alter TCRs above 1 in 1000 frequency.

Time point defined: patch test 3, about 24 weeks after DPC sensitization. As to treatment: therapeutic diphenylcyclopropenone sensitization with weekly scalp DPC. This clonotype was recorded a few times. Its specificity is unknown. The sequenced sample was whole blood, obtained in connection with sensitization to the hapten diphenylcyclopropenone (DPC). The rearrangement uses TRBV29-1 and TRBJ2-7; 8 bases are a match to TRBD2. This TCR came from a middle-aged woman with alopecia areata. Some clones in this sample may be carry-over from other donors' samples. CDR3 in amino acids: CSASTSGGAEQYF. The CDR3 DNA reads as TGCAGCGCATCCACTAGCGGTGGGGCCGAGCAGTACTTC.